The 32 T cell receptor beta chains below come from one sample, sequenced in a study of blood T cell repertoires in COVID-19. Measured with immunoSEQ multiplex PCR; TCRdb has only the in-frame clones, and not every one. Among more than 350,000 clones listed, 80% to 90% were seen once. The specimen was PBMCs or T cells enriched from blood (not recorded which). The receptor source for this set is a woman aged 45 to 65 who had recovered from COVID-19.

This clone was counted only a few times. The V and J genes are TRBV28 and TRBJ1-2; D is perhaps TRBD1 (5 bases). Trimming shortened V by 3 bases and J by 2 bases, and 10 bases separated the two germline ends. This CDR3 region has 14 residues. Germline CDR1 reads MDHEN; CDR2 reads SYDVKM. The CDR3 spells CASSLVGQNYGYTF. The DNA for the CDR3 is TGTGCCAGCAGTTTGGTGGGGCAGAACTATGGCTACACCTTC.

The rearrangement links TRBV28 to TRBJ2-3, with D perhaps matching TRBD2 (5 bases). V dropped 7 bases and J dropped 0 bases, with 14 bases sitting between them. The germline V gene has CDR1 MDHEN and CDR2 SYDVKM. The CDR3 runs 15 residues. The CDR3 reads CASTPGGQSTDTQYF. The DNA of the CDR3 is TGTGCCAGCACCCCAGGCGGGCAAAGCACAGATACGCAGTATTTT.

The gene calls are TRBV19 and TRBJ1-1; D call uncertain. The CDR3 length is 14 residues. V lost 3 bases and J 3 bases, leaving 11 bases between the germline ends. Germline V CDR1 and CDR2: LNHDA, SQIVND (reference sequence). CDR3 amino acids: CASSIIGWDTEAFF. The CDR3 nucleotides are TGTGCCAGTAGTATTATCGGGTGGGACACTGAAGCTTTCTTT.

The chain employs TRBV3-1 (or the pseudogene TRBV3-2) and TRBJ1-3, with D uncertain. V was trimmed by 2 bases and J by 0 bases, leaving 17 bases between them. This CDR3 comprises 18 residues. Germline V gene data show CDR1 as LGHDT and CDR2 as YNNKEL (reference sequence). The DNA for the CDR3 is TGTGCCAGCAGCCAAATGCCGGTTTACTGGAGCTCTGGAAACACCATATATTTT. This codes for CASSQMPVYWSSGNTIYF.

The V gene is TRBV25-1, the J gene TRBJ2-1; TRBD2 aligns across 12 bases. This CDR3 is 17 amino acids long. Germline V gene lookup returns CDR1 MGHDK and CDR2 SYGVNS. J was trimmed by 6 bases and V by 3 bases; bases with no gene match: 9. CDR3 protein: CASSDPELAGGGNEQFF. The CDR3 DNA sequence: TGTGCCAGCAGTGACCCGGAGCTAGCGGGGGGGGGCAATGAGCAGTTCTTC.

V usage is TRBV7-3 and J usage is TRBJ2-2, with 8 bases matching TRBD1. Losses at the gene ends were 6 bases for V and 3 bases for J; bases not matched to a gene: 3. Germline V CDR1 and CDR2: SGHTA, FQGTGA. This CDR3 is built from 14 residues. CDR3 sequence: CASRPDRDTGELFF. CDR3 in DNA: TGTGCCAGCAGGCCGGACAGGGACACCGGGGAGCTGTTTTTT.

J is TRBJ1-5 and V is TRBV2; TRBD1 aligns across 12 bases. V dropped 5 bases and J dropped 7; count of bases not matched to a gene: 6. Germline V gene sequence: CDR1 SNHLY, CDR2 FYNNEI. CDR3 length: 15 residues. CDR3: CASSWDRGLRQPQHF. CDR3 bases: TGTGCCAGCAGTTGGGACAGGGGGCTGAGACAGCCCCAGCATTTT. Complete variable domain (other parts from reference TRBV2 and TRBJ1-5): EPEVTQTPSHQVTQMGQEVILRCVPISNHLYFYWYRQILGQKVEFLVSFYNNEISEKSEIFDDQFSVERPDGSNFTLKIRSTKLEDSAMYFCASSWDRGLRQPQHFGDGTRLSIL.

This clone occurred a few times. The V gene is TRBV3-1 (or the pseudogene TRBV3-2), the J gene TRBJ2-2; 9 bases are shared with TRBD2. Looked up from germline, CDR1 is LGHDT and CDR2 is YNNKEL (reference sequence). CDR3 size: 13 residues. Losses at the gene ends were 10 bases for V and 4 bases for J; bases not matched to a gene: 4. For the CDR3, the DNA is TGTGCCACCAGGCGGGGGGGCACCGGGGAGCTGTTTTTT. Its translation: CATRRGGTGELFF.

This chain connects TRBV19 to TRBJ2-3; maybe TRBD1 (5 bases). This CDR3 is 16 amino acids long. Germline lookup yields CDR1 LNHDA and CDR2 SQIVND (reference sequence). The V and J ends lost 3 bases and 1 base respectively, with 14 bases between them. The CDR3 DNA reads TGTGCCAGTAGTATGGCGGCAGGGCTGGGCACAGATACGCAGTATTTT. This translates into CASSMAAGLGTDTQYF.

J is TRBJ1-2 and V is TRBV19, with TRBD1 identical over 10 bases. Trimming cost V 6 bases and J 7 bases; bases outside gene matches: 11. This CDR3 is 15 amino acids long. In germline, CDR1 is LNHDA, CDR2 SQIVND (reference sequence). CDR3: CASRLPGQGLGGYTF. The CDR3 region has the DNA TGTGCCAGTAGACTTCCGGGACAGGGGTTAGGTGGCTACACCTTC.

V and J are TRBV29-1 and TRBJ1-1; 8 positions agree with TRBD1. Germline values: CDR1 SQVTM, CDR2 ANQGSEA. V gave up 7 bases and J gave up 4 bases; unmatched junction bases: 5. This CDR3 spans 12 amino acids. The CDR3 nucleotides are TGCAGCGCGCGGACAGGGATCACTGAAGCTTTCTTT. Its translation: CSARTGITEAFF.

The chain carries TRBV7-9 and TRBJ2-7; maybe TRBD1 (7 bases). The V and J ends lost 4 bases and 7 bases respectively, with 20 bases between them. Germline-derived CDR1 and CDR2 are SEHNR and FQNEAQ (reference sequence). The CDR3 contains 15 residues. CDR3 bases: TGTGCCAGCAGCTCGTCACAGGGGCGGGGTTATGAGCAGTACTTC. Translation: CASSSSQGRGYEQYF.

This chain joins TRBV28 and TRBJ2-3, with 7 bases aligning to TRBD2. The V segment lost 7 bases and the J segment 2 bases; nucleotides outside the gene matches: 15. The CDR3 extends over 17 amino acids. Per germline, CDR1 MDHEN and CDR2 SYDVKM. This chain's CDR3 is CASNPGGTITSTDTQYF. DNA of the CDR3: TGTGCCAGCAACCCCGGGGGGACCATTACGTCCACAGATACGCAGTATTTT.

The V call is TRBV5-1, the J call TRBJ2-7; TRBD1 might be the D (6 bases). The germline gives CDR1 SGHRS, CDR2 YFSETQ. The CDR3 runs 12 residues. V lost 7 bases, J lost 0 bases, and 8 bases lay in between. In DNA form, the CDR3 reads TGCGCCAGCGGGGGCAGCTCCTACGAGCAGTACTTC. Amino acids: CASGGSSYEQYF.

This chain connects TRBV28 to TRBJ1-2; 7 nucleotides line up with TRBD1. Germline V gene sequence: CDR1 MDHEN, CDR2 SYDVKM. V gave up 4 bases and J gave up 8 bases; unmatched junction bases: 13. CDR3 length: 15 residues. The CDR3 spells CASSWRDRPLRGYTF. The CDR3 DNA sequence: TGTGCCAGCAGTTGGCGGGACAGACCTCTGCGGGGCTACACCTTC.

The rearrangement uses TRBV2 and TRBJ2-1; 7 bases line up with TRBD2. The CDR3 consists of 13 residues. Germline lookup yields CDR1 SNHLY and CDR2 FYNNEI. Trimming cost V 6 bases and J 9 bases; bases outside gene matches: 8. CDR3 amino acids: CASRPGLPPEQFF. The CDR3 region has the DNA TGTGCCAGCAGACCGGGACTACCCCCTGAGCAGTTCTTC. Based on the CDR3 plus reference TRBV2 and TRBJ2-1, the full variable domain is EPEVTQTPSHQVTQMGQEVILRCVPISNHLYFYWYRQILGQKVEFLVSFYNNEISEKSEIFDDQFSVERPDGSNFTLKIRSTKLEDSAMYFCASRPGLPPEQFFGPGTRLTVL.

V and J are TRBV27 and TRBJ2-7; a possible D gene is TRBD1 (6 bases). CDR1 and CDR2 from the germline V gene are MNHEY and SMNVEV (reference sequence). Between the trimmed V and J ends, which lost 6 bases and 5 bases, there was a span of 20 bases. The CDR3 consists of 15 residues. This CDR3 reads CASRESTGRGDEQYF. In DNA form, the CDR3 reads TGTGCCAGCAGGGAATCGACAGGACGGGGAGACGAGCAGTACTTC.

In DNA form, the CDR3 reads TGTGCCAGCAGTTTTTTTGGGGCGCGCCAAGAGACCCAGTACTTC. Amino acid sequence: CASSFFGARQETQYF. This chain joins TRBV28 and TRBJ2-5; tentative D call: TRBD1 (5 bases). Germline V gene lookup returns CDR1 MDHEN and CDR2 SYDVKM. Trimming pared 3 bases from V and 1 base from J, leaving 12 bases between. The CDR3 spans 15 residues.

J is TRBJ1-1 and V is TRBV19; 7 bases match TRBD1. The CDR3 is made up of 14 amino acids. Germline trimming cut 6 bases from V and 1 base from J; bases unmatched to any gene: 5. CDR1 and CDR2 (germline): LNHDA, SQIVND (reference sequence). The CDR3 loop reads CASREGDRNTEAFF. The CDR3 DNA reads TGTGCCAGTAGGGAGGGGGACAGGAACACTGAAGCTTTCTTT.

This chain links TRBV6-5 with TRBJ1-2; D not certain. This CDR3 has 15 amino acids. Trimming removed 2 bases at V and 4 bases at J, with 14 bases between. Per germline, CDR1 MNHEY and CDR2 SVGAGI. In DNA form, the CDR3 reads TGTGCCAGCAGTTACGGGCCTCGAAGTGGCTATGGCTACACCTTC. The encoded protein is CASSYGPRSGYGYTF.

The chain combines TRBV6-5 with TRBJ1-5, with D maybe TRBD1 (5 bases). V lost 5 bases and J 6 bases, leaving 14 bases between the germline ends. The CDR3 spans 14 residues. Germline CDR1 reads MNHEY; CDR2 reads SVGAGI. Written as DNA, the CDR3 is TGTGCCAGCAGTCGGGCGGGGGGTGGTCAGCCCCAGCATTTT. Amino acid sequence: CASSRAGGGQPQHF.

The gene calls are TRBV27 and TRBJ1-1, with a tentative D call TRBD1 (5 bases). Trimming cost V 0 bases and J 8 bases, with 10 bases left between them. The germline V gene has CDR1 MNHEY and CDR2 SMNVEV (reference sequence). This CDR3 comprises 13 residues. In DNA form, the CDR3 reads TGTGCCAGCAGTTTATCGGCGGGGCCCGAAGCTTTCTTT. Protein product: CASSLSAGPEAFF.

V is TRBV5-1 and J is TRBJ2-3; no definite D call. The germline CDR1 and CDR2 sequences are SGHRS and YFSETQ. This CDR3 has 14 amino acids. Trimming shortened V by 5 bases and J by 0 bases, and 10 bases separated the two germline ends. The CDR3 reads CASSMGRSTDTQYF. The DNA of the CDR3 is TGCGCCAGCAGTATGGGCCGAAGCACAGATACGCAGTATTTT.

A single count supports this clone. This chain joins TRBV2 and TRBJ1-1, with D possibly being TRBD1 (6 bases). The germline V gene has CDR1 SNHLY and CDR2 FYNNEI. V lost 5 bases and J 6 bases, leaving 10 bases between the germline ends. CDR3 length equals 12 residues. The DNA for the CDR3 is TGTGCCAGCAGTCTACAGGGCGCTGAAGCTTTCTTT. As protein: CASSLQGAEAFF.

J is TRBJ1-2 and V is TRBV7-9; D gene unclear. The germline V gene has CDR1 SEHNR and CDR2 FQNEAQ (reference sequence). The CDR3 runs to 14 residues. The ends were cut back, 2 bases at V and 1 base at J, with 8 bases in the middle. CDR3 sequence: CASSLKGDNYGYTF. The CDR3 coding sequence is TGTGCCAGCAGCTTAAAAGGAGATAACTATGGCTACACCTTC.

The rearrangement uses TRBV19 and TRBJ2-1; 7 bases map to TRBD2. Germline CDR1 and CDR2: LNHDA and SQIVND (reference sequence). J gave up 9 bases and V 6 bases, and 8 bases lay outside the gene matches. The CDR3 covers 13 residues. CDR3 nucleotides: TGTGCCAGTAGCAGGACTAGAGGCGGTGAGCAGTTCTTC. The encoded protein is CASSRTRGGEQFF.

This sequence joins TRBV6-5 and TRBJ1-2; 9 nucleotides agree with TRBD1. Germline CDR1 reads MNHEY; CDR2 reads SVGAGI. The CDR3 totals 16 residues. J lost 2 bases, V lost 4 bases, and 8 bases had no gene match. CDR3 bases: TGTGCCAGCAGTTTAACTTCCGGGACAGGGAACTATGGCTACACCTTC. Encoded protein: CASSLTSGTGNYGYTF.

This chain joins TRBV29-1 and TRBJ1-2; 9 bases are a match to TRBD1. The germline gives CDR1 SQVTM, CDR2 ANQGSEA. The CDR3 runs 13 residues. The junction had 3 bases not matched to a gene; V was cut back by 3 bases and J by 4 bases. This chain's CDR3 is CSVDRGQGYGYTF. CDR3 DNA sequence: TGCAGCGTTGATAGGGGACAGGGCTATGGCTACACCTTC.

This clone was detected only once. The chain uses TRBV19 and TRBJ2-2; the D is unclear. The CDR3 consists of 13 residues. The ends were cut back, 5 bases at V and 0 bases at J, with 4 bases in the middle. Germline values: CDR1 LNHDA, CDR2 SQIVND (reference sequence). CDR3 in amino acids: CASSPSNTGELFF. CDR3 nucleotide sequence: TGTGCCAGTAGTCCCTCGAACACCGGGGAGCTGTTTTTT.

This clone has a single count. The chain couples TRBV3-1 (or the pseudogene TRBV3-2) to TRBJ2-1; 9 bases fit TRBD2. Germline CDR1 is LGHDT and CDR2 is YNNKEL (reference sequence). With V trimmed by 4 bases and J by 7 bases, 5 bases remained unmatched. CDR3 size: 14 residues. The CDR3 sequence is CASSRGGATNEQFF. The CDR3 DNA is TGTGCCAGCAGCCGCGGGGGGGCCACGAATGAGCAGTTCTTC.

The chain couples TRBV28 to TRBJ2-7; 8 bases fit TRBD1. The germline CDR1 and CDR2 sequences are MDHEN and SYDVKM. V shed 4 bases, J shed 1 base, and the junction held 9 bases outside the gene matches. This CDR3 has 16 residues. CDR3 bases: TGTGCCAGCAGTTCCAGTGGGGGACAGGAATCCTACGAGCAGTACTTC. Amino acid sequence: CASSSSGGQESYEQYF. Supplemented by reference TRBV28 and TRBJ2-7, the full variable domain reads DVKVTQSSRYLVKRTGEKVFLECVQDMDHENMFWYRQDPGLGLRLIYFSYDVKMKEKGDIPEGYSVSREKKERFSLILESASTNQTSMYLCASSSSGGQESYEQYFGPGTRLTVT.

This chain connects TRBV27 to TRBJ2-7, with 10 nucleotides matching TRBD1. V shed 10 bases and J 5 bases; nucleotides not matched to a gene: 5. The CDR3 sequence is 12 residues long. CDR1 MNHEY and CDR2 SMNVEV come from the germline V gene (reference sequence). The CDR3 region has the DNA TGTGCCATTAGGACAGGGGGGAACGAGCAGTACTTC. Its protein product is CAIRTGGNEQYF.